This T cell receptor beta chain originates from a study of identifying expanded T cells in peripheral blood. Trimming left V 5 bases short and J 3 bases short, with 7 bases between. This CDR3 is built from 12 residues. Germline V gene sequence: CDR1 SGHVS, CDR2 FQNEAQ. There are a few counts of this clone. What it binds is unknown. Healthy donors had no documented immune events, such as infections, while sampled. TCRdb's copy holds only in-frame clones and misses some; the assay was immunoSEQ multiplex PCR. The repertoire has about 94,000 clones, roughly 86% of them found once; the top ten carry under 6.5%. Study results and caveats: Differentially abundant clones: roughly 1.3 between replicates, approximately 16 at approximately 13 days, roughly 18 at four.

This receptor was identified in a person aged 18-70 years in good health. Material for sequencing was blood. The rearrangement joins TRBV7-8 to TRBJ1-2; D gene ambiguous. The CDR3 nucleotides read TGTGCCAGCAGCCCCGCGGACTATGGCTACACCTTC. This translates into CASSPADYGYTF.